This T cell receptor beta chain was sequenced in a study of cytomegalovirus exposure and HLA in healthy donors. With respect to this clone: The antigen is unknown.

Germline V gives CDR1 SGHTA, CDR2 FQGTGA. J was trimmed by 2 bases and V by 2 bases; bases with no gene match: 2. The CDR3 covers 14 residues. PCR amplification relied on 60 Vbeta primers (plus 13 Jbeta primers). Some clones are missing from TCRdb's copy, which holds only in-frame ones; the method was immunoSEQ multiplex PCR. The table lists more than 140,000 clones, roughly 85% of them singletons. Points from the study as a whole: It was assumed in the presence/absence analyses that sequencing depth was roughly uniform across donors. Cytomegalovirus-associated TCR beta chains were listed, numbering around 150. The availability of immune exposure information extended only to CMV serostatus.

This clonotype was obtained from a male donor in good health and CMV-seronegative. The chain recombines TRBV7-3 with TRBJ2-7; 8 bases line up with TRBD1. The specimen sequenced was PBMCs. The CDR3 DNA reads TGTGCCAGCAGCTTAGGGACAGGAGCCTACGAGCAGTACTTC. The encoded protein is CASSLGTGAYEQYF.